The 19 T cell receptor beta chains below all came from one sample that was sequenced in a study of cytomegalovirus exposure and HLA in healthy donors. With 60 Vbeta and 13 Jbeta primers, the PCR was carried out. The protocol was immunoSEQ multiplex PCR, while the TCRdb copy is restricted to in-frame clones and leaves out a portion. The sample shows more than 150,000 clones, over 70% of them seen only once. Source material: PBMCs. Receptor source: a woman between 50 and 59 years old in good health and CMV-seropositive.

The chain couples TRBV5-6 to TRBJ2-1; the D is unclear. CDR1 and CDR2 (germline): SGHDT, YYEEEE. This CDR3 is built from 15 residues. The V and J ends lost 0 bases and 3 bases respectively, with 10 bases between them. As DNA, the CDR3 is TGTGCCAGCAGCTTGGGCTGGCAGGACTACAATGAGCAGTTCTTC. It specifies CASSLGWQDYNEQFF.

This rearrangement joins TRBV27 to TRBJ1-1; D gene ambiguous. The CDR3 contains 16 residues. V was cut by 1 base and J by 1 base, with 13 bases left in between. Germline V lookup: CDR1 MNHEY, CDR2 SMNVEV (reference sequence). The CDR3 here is CASSLLSPGQNTEAFF. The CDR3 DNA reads TGTGCCAGCAGTTTATTGTCCCCTGGCCAGAACACTGAAGCTTTCTTT.

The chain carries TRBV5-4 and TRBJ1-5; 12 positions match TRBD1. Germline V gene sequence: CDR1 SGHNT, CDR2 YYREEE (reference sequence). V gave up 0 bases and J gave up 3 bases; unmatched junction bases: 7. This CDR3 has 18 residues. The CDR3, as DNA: TGTGCCAGCAGCTTGGATTCCGGGACAGGGGGCGACAATCAGCCCCAGCATTTT. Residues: CASSLDSGTGGDNQPQHF.

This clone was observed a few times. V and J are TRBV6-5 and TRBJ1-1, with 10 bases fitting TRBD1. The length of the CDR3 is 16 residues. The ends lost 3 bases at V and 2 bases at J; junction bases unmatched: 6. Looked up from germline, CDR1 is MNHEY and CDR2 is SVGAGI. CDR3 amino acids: CASSYTGTGVNTEAFF. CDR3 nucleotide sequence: TGTGCCAGCAGTTATACCGGGACAGGGGTCAACACTGAAGCTTTCTTT.

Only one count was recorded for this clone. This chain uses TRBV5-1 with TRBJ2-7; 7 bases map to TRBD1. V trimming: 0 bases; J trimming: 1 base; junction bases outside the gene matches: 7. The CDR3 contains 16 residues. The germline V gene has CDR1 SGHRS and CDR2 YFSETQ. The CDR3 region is CASSLAGTVYSYEQYF. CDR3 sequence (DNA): TGCGCCAGCAGCTTGGCCGGGACAGTCTATTCCTACGAGCAGTACTTC.

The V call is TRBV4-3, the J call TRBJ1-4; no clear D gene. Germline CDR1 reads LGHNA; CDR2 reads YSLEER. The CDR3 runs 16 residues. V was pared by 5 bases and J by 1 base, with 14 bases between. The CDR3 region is CASSSGGIRTNEKLFF. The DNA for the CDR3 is TGCGCCAGCAGCTCGGGAGGGATCAGAACTAATGAAAAACTGTTTTTT.

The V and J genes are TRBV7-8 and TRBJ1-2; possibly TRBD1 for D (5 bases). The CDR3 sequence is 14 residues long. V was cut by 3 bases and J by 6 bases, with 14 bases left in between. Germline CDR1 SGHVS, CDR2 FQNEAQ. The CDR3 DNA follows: TGTGCCAGCAGCTTCAGGGCCTTATCAGATGGCTACACCTTC. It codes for CASSFRALSDGYTF.

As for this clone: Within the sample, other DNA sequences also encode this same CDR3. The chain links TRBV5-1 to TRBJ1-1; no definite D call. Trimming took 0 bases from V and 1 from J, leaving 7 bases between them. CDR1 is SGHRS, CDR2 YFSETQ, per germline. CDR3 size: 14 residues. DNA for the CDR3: TGCGCCAGCAGCTTGGAAGCAGGGAACACTGAAGCTTTCTTT. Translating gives CASSLEAGNTEAFF.

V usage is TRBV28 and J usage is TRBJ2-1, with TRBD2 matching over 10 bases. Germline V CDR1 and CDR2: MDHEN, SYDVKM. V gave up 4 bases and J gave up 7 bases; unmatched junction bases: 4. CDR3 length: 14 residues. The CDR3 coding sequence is TGTGCCAGCAGTTCAGCGGGAGGGAGAAATGAGCAGTTCTTC. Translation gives CASSSAGGRNEQFF.

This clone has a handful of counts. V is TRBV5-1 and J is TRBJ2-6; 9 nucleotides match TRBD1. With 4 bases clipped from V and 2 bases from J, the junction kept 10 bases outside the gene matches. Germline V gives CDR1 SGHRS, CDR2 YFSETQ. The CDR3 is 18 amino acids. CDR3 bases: TGCGCCAGCAGCGCCTCCGGGACAGGGTTTACTGGGGCCAACGTCCTGACTTTC. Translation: CASSASGTGFTGANVLTF.

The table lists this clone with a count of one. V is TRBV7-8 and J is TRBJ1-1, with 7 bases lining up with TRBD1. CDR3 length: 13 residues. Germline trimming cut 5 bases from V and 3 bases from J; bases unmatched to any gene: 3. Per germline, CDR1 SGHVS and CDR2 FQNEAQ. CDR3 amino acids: CASSGGGHTEAFF. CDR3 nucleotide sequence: TGTGCCAGCAGCGGAGGGGGCCACACTGAAGCTTTCTTT.

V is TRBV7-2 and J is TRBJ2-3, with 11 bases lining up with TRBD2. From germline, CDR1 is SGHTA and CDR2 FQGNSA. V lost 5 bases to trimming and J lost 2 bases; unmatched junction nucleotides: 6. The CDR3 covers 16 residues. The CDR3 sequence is CASSLFSGGDTDTQYF. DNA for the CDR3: TGTGCCAGCAGCCTATTTAGCGGGGGGGACACAGATACGCAGTATTTT.

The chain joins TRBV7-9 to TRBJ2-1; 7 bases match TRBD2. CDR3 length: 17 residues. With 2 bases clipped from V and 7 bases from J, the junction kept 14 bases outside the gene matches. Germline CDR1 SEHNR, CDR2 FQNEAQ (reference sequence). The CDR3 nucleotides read TGTGCCAGCAGCTTAATGGGCGGCGGGAGCGTAATAAATGAGCAGTTCTTC. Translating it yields CASSLMGGGSVINEQFF.

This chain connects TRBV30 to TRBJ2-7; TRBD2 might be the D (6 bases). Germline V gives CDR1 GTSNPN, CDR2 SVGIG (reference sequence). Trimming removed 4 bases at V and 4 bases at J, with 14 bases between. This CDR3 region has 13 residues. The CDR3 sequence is CAWNPGERYEQYF. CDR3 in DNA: TGTGCCTGGAATCCGGGGGAGAGATACGAGCAGTACTTC.

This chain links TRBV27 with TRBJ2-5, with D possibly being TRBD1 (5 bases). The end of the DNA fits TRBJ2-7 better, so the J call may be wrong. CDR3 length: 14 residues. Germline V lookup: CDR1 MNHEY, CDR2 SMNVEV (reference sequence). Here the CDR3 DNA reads TGTGCCAGCAGCACGACAGTCGACTCCTACGAGCAGTACTTC. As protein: CASSTTVDSYEQYF.

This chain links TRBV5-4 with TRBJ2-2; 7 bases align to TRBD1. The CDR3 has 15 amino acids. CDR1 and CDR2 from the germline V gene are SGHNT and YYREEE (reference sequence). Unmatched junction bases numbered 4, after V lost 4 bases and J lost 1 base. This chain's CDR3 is CASSQDRWNTGELFF. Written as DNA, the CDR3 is TGTGCCAGCAGCCAGGACAGGTGGAACACCGGGGAGCTGTTTTTT.

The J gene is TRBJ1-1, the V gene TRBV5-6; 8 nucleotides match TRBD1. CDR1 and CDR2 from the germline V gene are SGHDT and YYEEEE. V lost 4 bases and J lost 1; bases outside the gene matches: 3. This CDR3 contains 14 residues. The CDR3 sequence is CASSLDRENTEAFF. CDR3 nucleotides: TGTGCCAGCAGCCTGGACAGGGAGAACACTGAAGCTTTCTTT.

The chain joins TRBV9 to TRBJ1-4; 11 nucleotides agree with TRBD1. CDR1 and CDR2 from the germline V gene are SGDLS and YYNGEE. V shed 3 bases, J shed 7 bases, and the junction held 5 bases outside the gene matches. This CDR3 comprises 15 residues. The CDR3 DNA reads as TGTGCCAGCAGCGCGAGGGGGACAGGGGGTGAAAAACTGTTTTTT. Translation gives CASSARGTGGEKLFF.

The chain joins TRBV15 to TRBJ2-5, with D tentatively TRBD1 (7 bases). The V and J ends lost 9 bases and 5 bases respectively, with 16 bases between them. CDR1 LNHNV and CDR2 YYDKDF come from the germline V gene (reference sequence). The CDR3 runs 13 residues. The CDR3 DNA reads TGTGCCACTCGGAGGGGGACAGAGGAGACCCAGTACTTC. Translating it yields CATRRGTEETQYF.